A single sample gave rise to the 23 T cell receptor beta chains below, sequenced in a study of T cell responses to AZD1222 COVID-19 vaccine. Some clones are missing from TCRdb's copy, which holds only in-frame ones; the method was immunoSEQ multiplex PCR. This table has some 150,000 clones, about 92% appearing once. This specimen was peripheral blood, taken on day 0 of AZD1222 vaccination. The receptor source for this set is an adult in good health.

A few counts support this clone. The chain has TRBV10-3 and TRBJ2-2; D is tentatively TRBD1 or TRBD2 (5 bases each). The CDR3 is made up of 17 amino acids. V lost 2 bases to trimming and J lost 4 bases, with 17 bases between them. CDR1 and CDR2 (germline): ENHRY, SYGVKD. DNA of the CDR3: TGTGCCATCAGTGAGCTCGGGGCTGGAAGGGCCACCGGGGAGCTGTTTTTT. Its protein product is CAISELGAGRATGELFF.

This clone was recorded a few times. The rearrangement joins TRBV29-1 to TRBJ1-5; 7 positions agree with TRBD1. This CDR3 contains 14 residues. With V trimmed by 6 bases and J by 4 bases, 9 bases remained unmatched. Germline lookup yields CDR1 SQVTM and CDR2 ANQGSEA. This CDR3 is CSVQTGTENQPQHF. The CDR3 DNA sequence: TGCAGCGTACAAACCGGGACAGAGAATCAGCCCCAGCATTTT. Combining the CDR3 with reference TRBV29-1 and TRBJ1-5 gives the whole variable domain SAVISQKPSRDICQRGTSLTIQCQVDSQVTMMFWYRQQPGQSLTLIATANQGSEATYESGFVIDKFPISRPNLTFSTLTVSNMSPEDSSIYLCSVQTGTENQPQHFGDGTRLSIL.

This chain joins TRBV7-2 and TRBJ1-3, with 7 bases aligning to TRBD1. V was pared by 5 bases and J by 3 bases, with 4 bases of the junction left unmatched. This CDR3 is built from 14 residues. CDR1 and CDR2 (germline): SGHTA, FQGNSA. CDR3 loop: CASSSRDSGNTIYF. The CDR3, as DNA: TGTGCCAGCAGCAGCCGGGACAGTGGAAACACCATATATTTT.

The chain joins TRBV3-1 (or the pseudogene TRBV3-2) to TRBJ1-1; the D gene is possibly TRBD1 (6 bases). The CDR3 loop spans 16 amino acids. Trimming stripped 1 base from V and 1 base from J, with 13 bases between. CDR1 is LGHDT, CDR2 YNNKEL, per germline (reference sequence). This CDR3 is CASSQAGATPNTEAFF. The CDR3 coding sequence is TGTGCCAGCAGCCAAGCGGGGGCGACCCCGAACACTGAAGCTTTCTTT.

The rearrangement joins TRBV5-5 to TRBJ1-1; D is uncertain. Germline V lookup: CDR1 SGHKS, CDR2 YYEKEE (reference sequence). Trimming removed 2 bases at V and 1 base at J, with 6 bases between. The CDR3 runs to 13 residues. The CDR3 reads CASSLHQNTEAFF. The CDR3 DNA sequence: TGTGCCAGCAGCTTACATCAGAACACTGAAGCTTTCTTT. Variable domain in full (rest from reference TRBV5-5 and TRBJ1-1): DAGVTQSPTHLIKTRGQQVTLRCSPISGHKSVSWYQQVLGQGPQFIFQYYEKEERGRGNFPDRFSARQFPNYSSELNVNALLLGDSALYLCASSLHQNTEAFFGQGTRLTVV.

J is TRBJ1-6 and V is TRBV6-5; no definite D call. The germline V gene has CDR1 MNHEY and CDR2 SVGAGI. The CDR3 has 15 residues. The ends were cut back, 8 bases at V and 7 bases at J, with 18 bases in the middle. CDR3 protein: CASGSFPNSNSPLHF. The CDR3 bases are TGTGCCAGCGGTAGTTTCCCCAACAGCAATTCACCCCTCCACTTT.

The gene calls are TRBV6-2 or TRBV6-3 and TRBJ2-7; D is undetermined. V shed 2 bases and J shed 2 bases, with 10 bases lying between them. The CDR3 runs to 14 residues. Germline V gene lookup returns CDR1 MNHEY and CDR2 SVGEGT. The CDR3 DNA follows: TGTGCCAGCAGTTACCCCTTGCGGACCTACGAGCAGTACTTC. Translating it yields CASSYPLRTYEQYF.

The sample holds a few counts of this clone. This sequence joins TRBV6-5 and TRBJ2-7; no clear D. The V gene's germline CDR1 is MNHEY and CDR2 SVGAGI. Deletions cut 2 bases from V and 6 bases from J, with 5 bases between. CDR3 size: 11 residues. The CDR3 DNA is TGTGCCAGCAGTTACGACTCCGAGCAGTACTTC. Amino acid sequence: CASSYDSEQYF.

This clone was seen once. This rearrangement joins TRBV30 to TRBJ2-1, with D possibly being TRBD2 (5 bases). This CDR3 comprises 12 residues. Deletions cut 0 bases from V and 7 bases from J, with 7 bases between. In germline, CDR1 is GTSNPN, CDR2 SVGIG (reference sequence). CDR3 sequence: CAWSVSGNEQFF. The CDR3 DNA follows: TGTGCCTGGAGTGTTTCGGGAAATGAGCAGTTCTTC.

The chain uses TRBV3-1 (or the pseudogene TRBV3-2) and TRBJ2-5; the match to TRBD2 covers 11 bases. In germline, CDR1 is LGHDT, CDR2 YNNKEL (reference sequence). There are 17 residues in the CDR3. The V and J ends lost 4 bases and 5 bases, in that order; junction bases with no gene match: 12. CDR3 amino acids: CASSLLSGGAFRETQYF. The DNA for the CDR3 is TGTGCCAGCAGCCTGCTTAGCGGGGGGGCCTTTAGGGAGACCCAGTACTTC.

This clone was recorded only once. The genes are TRBV3-1 (or the pseudogene TRBV3-2) and TRBJ2-5; 9 nucleotides agree with TRBD2. Germline values: CDR1 LGHDT, CDR2 YNNKEL (reference sequence). This CDR3 region has 16 residues. The V segment lost 1 base and the J segment 4 bases; nucleotides outside the gene matches: 7. In nucleotides, the CDR3 is TGTGCCAGCAGCCAAGGCGGGAGGGGGGGCCGAGAGACCCAGTACTTC. The encoded protein is CASSQGGRGGRETQYF.

Turning to this clone: This sample includes further DNA sequences coding for the same CDR3. This chain uses TRBV5-1 with TRBJ1-2; D is unresolved. Germline values: CDR1 SGHRS, CDR2 YFSETQ. CDR3 length: 13 residues. V was shortened by 2 bases and J by 3 bases, with 8 bases between the two germline ends. CDR3 sequence reads: CASSFGGDYGYTF. CDR3 nucleotides: TGCGCCAGCAGCTTTGGCGGGGACTATGGCTACACCTTC. The full variable domain, rest sourced from reference TRBV5-1 and TRBJ1-2, is KAGVTQTPRYLIKTRGQQVTLSCSPISGHRSVSWYQQTPGQGLQFLFEYFSETQRNKGNFPGRFSGRQFSNSRSEMNVSTLELGDSALYLCASSFGGDYGYTFGSGTRLTVV.

The chain recombines TRBV3-1 (or the pseudogene TRBV3-2) with TRBJ1-1; D call uncertain. The CDR3 length is 16 residues. V shed 0 bases and J shed 1 base, with 12 bases lying between them. Germline assignment: CDR1 LGHDT and CDR2 YNNKEL (reference sequence). CDR3 amino acids: CASSQDVSRPNTEAFF. The CDR3 bases are TGTGCCAGCAGCCAAGATGTATCGAGACCGAACACTGAAGCTTTCTTT.

The gene calls are TRBV18 and TRBJ1-2; D ambiguous. The V end lost 1 base, the J end lost 3 bases, and 9 bases lay between the germline ends. Germline CDR1 KGHSH, CDR2 LQKENI. The CDR3 is 14 amino acids. DNA of the CDR3: TGTGCCAGCTCACCACAGGAGACATACTATGGCTACACCTTC. It codes for CASSPQETYYGYTF.

This clone was counted between two and nine times. V and J are TRBV4-1 and TRBJ2-1; 11 bases are a match to TRBD1. The CDR3 is made up of 18 amino acids. J gave up 9 bases and V 0 bases, and 13 bases lay outside the gene matches. Germline V lookup: CDR1 MGHRA, CDR2 YSYEKL. The CDR3 reads CASSQDPWDRGNLREQFF. CDR3 bases: TGCGCCAGCAGCCAAGACCCTTGGGACAGGGGGAATTTGCGTGAGCAGTTCTTC.

V usage is TRBV5-8 and J usage is TRBJ1-2, with D uncertain. Trimming removed 0 bases at V and 8 bases at J, with 14 bases between. Germline values: CDR1 SGHTS, CDR2 YDEGEE. The length of the CDR3 is 14 residues. In DNA form, the CDR3 reads TGTGCCAGCAGCTTGGGACGGGAATGGGAGGGCTACACCTTC. Its translation is CASSLGREWEGYTF.

This rearrangement joins TRBV2 to TRBJ2-3, with 9 nucleotides matching TRBD1. Germline CDR1 reads SNHLY; CDR2 reads FYNNEI. Germline trimming cut 6 bases from V and 3 bases from J; bases unmatched to any gene: 7. The CDR3 extends over 15 amino acids. This CDR3 is CASSASGQGTDTQYF. CDR3 DNA sequence: TGTGCCAGCAGCGCCTCGGGACAGGGAACAGATACGCAGTATTTT.

The V and J genes are TRBV27 and TRBJ2-1; D uncertain. With 5 bases removed from V and 4 bases from J, the gap between germline ends came to 3 bases. Germline assignment: CDR1 MNHEY and CDR2 SMNVEV (reference sequence). The CDR3 consists of 11 residues. CDR3 sequence (DNA): TGTGCCAGCAGTAAGTACAATGAGCAGTTCTTC. Translating gives CASSKYNEQFF.

This clone was detected once. The genes are TRBV30 and TRBJ2-7, with D unresolved. V was cut by 0 bases and J by 5 bases, with 5 bases left in between. The CDR3 is 11 amino acids. CDR1 and CDR2 from the germline V gene are GTSNPN and SVGIG (reference sequence). CDR3 region: CAWSVGDEQYF. The CDR3 coding sequence is TGTGCCTGGAGTGTAGGCGACGAGCAGTACTTC.

The V and J genes are TRBV27 and TRBJ1-2; weak D call: TRBD1 (5 bases). V was trimmed by 6 bases and J by 7 bases, leaving 12 bases between them. CDR3 length: 12 residues. Germline V gene data show CDR1 as MNHEY and CDR2 as SMNVEV (reference sequence). In DNA, the CDR3 is TGTGCCAGCAGCCAGGGCCTTGGTGGCTACACCTTC. Translating gives CASSQGLGGYTF.

The CDR3 nucleotides read TGTGCCAGCAGCTTAAGGGACAGGGGTAACTCACCCCTCCACTTT. Translating gives CASSLRDRGNSPLHF. The chain combines TRBV7-9 with TRBJ1-6; 10 positions match TRBD1. V lost 2 bases, J lost 10 bases, and 5 bases stayed unmatched. This CDR3 is built from 15 residues. Looked up from germline, CDR1 is SEHNR and CDR2 is FQNEAQ (reference sequence).

The chain uses TRBV6-5 and TRBJ2-1; possibly TRBD1 for D (7 bases). The CDR3 length is 12 residues. Germline values: CDR1 MNHEY, CDR2 SVGAGI. V gave up 11 bases and J gave up 4 bases, with 12 bases separating them. This CDR3 is CAAGGPYNEQFF. CDR3 nucleotide sequence: TGTGCCGCAGGGGGGCCTTACAATGAGCAGTTCTTC.

The count of this clone is one. The rearrangement links TRBV6-2 or TRBV6-3 to TRBJ2-3; 14 bases line up with TRBD2. This CDR3 comprises 18 residues. Looked up from germline, CDR1 is MNHEY and CDR2 is SVGEGT. V dropped 5 bases and J dropped 2; count of bases not matched to a gene: 9. The chain's CDR3 is CASSQRLAGGRNTDTQYF. The CDR3 DNA sequence: TGTGCCAGCAGTCAGCGACTAGCGGGGGGGCGTAACACAGATACGCAGTATTTT.